The 4 T cell receptor beta chains in this list originate from one sample, sequenced in a study of CD8 T cells in ankylosing spondylitis. From the 5' RACE reads, TCRdb called clonotypes with MiXCR, one entry per CDR3 protein. In the table there are some 350,000 distinct CDR3 sequences, 14% to 15% of which are singletons. The sample taken for sequencing was blood, either unsorted or a sorted T cell fraction (not recorded which). The receptors were sampled from a male donor with ankylosing spondylitis or in good health (not recorded which).

V is TRBV5-1 and J is TRBJ2-5, with 9 bases matching TRBD1. Germline lookup yields CDR1 SGHRS and CDR2 YFSETQ. This CDR3 region has 14 residues. V lost 4 bases and J lost 3; bases outside the gene matches: 4. As DNA, the CDR3 is TGCGCCAGCAGCACCCGGACAGGGGAAGAGACCCAGTACTTC. It codes for CASSTRTGEETQYF.

This clonotype has only a few counts. This chain uses TRBV20-1 with TRBJ2-3; 13 nucleotides line up with TRBD2. The ends lost 5 bases at V and 5 bases at J; junction bases unmatched: 4. Germline V gives CDR1 DFQATT, CDR2 SNEGSKA (reference sequence). The CDR3 is made up of 14 amino acids. This CDR3 reads CSAVRTSGGDTQYF. In nucleotides, the CDR3 is TGCAGTGCTGTCCGGACTAGCGGGGGAGATACGCAGTATTTT.

J is TRBJ2-5 and V is TRBV12-3 or TRBV12-4, with 10 bases fitting TRBD1. This CDR3 region has 14 residues. With V trimmed by 6 bases and J by 4 bases, 5 bases remained unmatched. The chain's CDR3 is CASSPGTGVETQYF. DNA for the CDR3: TGTGCCAGCAGCCCCGGGACAGGGGTAGAGACCCAGTACTTC.

This clonotype was seen more than once but under ten times. This chain uses TRBV6-4 with TRBJ1-2, with a tentative D call TRBD1 (6 bases). CDR1 and CDR2 (germline): MRHNA, SNTAGT. The CDR3 contains 12 residues. The V end lost 9 bases, the J end lost 3 bases, and 11 bases lay between the germline ends. The CDR3 DNA is TGTGCCAGTCGACAGGAGGACTATGGCTACACCTTC. It is translated as CASRQEDYGYTF.